These T cell receptor beta chains were read from a single sample in a study of T cell changes during pregnancy in multiple sclerosis. Sequencing used immunoSEQ multiplex PCR; TCRdb keeps in-frame clones, though not all of them. The profile covers 45,000 to 50,000 clones, with about 91% appearing a single time and about 0.41% taken by the ten largest. Sample: CD4+ T cells from peripheral blood mononuclear cells, taken in the second trimester of pregnancy. These receptors originate from a female donor in good health, enrolled as a control in a pregnancy study. The CDR3 runs from the conserved cysteine through the conserved F or W. A D gene is named only where the DNA matches it firmly. Not all rows give a size; the values are once, few, many and, for expanded clones, a class.

CDR3nt: TGTGCCAGCAGCGTAGGCGGGGACTCCACCGGGGAGCTGTTTTTT
CDR3aa: CASSVGGDSTGELFF
abundance: NA
d_gene: NA
v_gene: TRBV9
j_gene: TRBJ2-2

CDR3nt: TGCGCCAGCAGCAAAGAGCAGGGCGTGGGTGGCTACACCTTC
CDR3aa: CASSKEQGVGGYTF
abundance: NA
d_gene: NA
v_gene: TRBV4-3
j_gene: TRBJ1-2

CDR3nt: TGTGCCAGCACCTACAGGCGGGGTGAAAAACTGTTTTTT
CDR3aa: CASTYRRGEKLFF
abundance: once
d_gene: NA
v_gene: TRBV9
j_gene: TRBJ1-4

CDR3nt: TGTGCCAGCAGCTTACAGGACAGGGGAAACAATCAGCCCCAGCATTTT
CDR3aa: CASSLQDRGNNQPQHF
abundance: NA
d_gene: TRBD1
v_gene: TRBV7-9
j_gene: TRBJ1-5

CDR3nt: TGTGCCAGCAGCGTACTTCAAGAGACCCAGTACTTC
CDR3aa: CASSVLQETQYF
abundance: NA
d_gene: NA
v_gene: TRBV2
j_gene: TRBJ2-5

CDR3nt: TGTGCCAGCAGTACGACAGGCTATGGCTACACCTTC
CDR3aa: CASSTTGYGYTF
abundance: NA
d_gene: NA
v_gene: TRBV6-1
j_gene: TRBJ1-2

CDR3nt: TGTGCCAGCAGCGGGAGCGCACCTTATCGTTTTACTAACAATGAGCAGTTCTTC
CDR3aa: CASSGSAPYRFTNNEQFF
abundance: NA
d_gene: NA
v_gene: TRBV25-1
j_gene: TRBJ2-1

CDR3nt: TGCGCCAGCAGCTCCCAGGGCCCCGACGAGCAGTACTTC
CDR3aa: CASSSQGPDEQYF
abundance: once
d_gene: NA
v_gene: TRBV5-1
j_gene: TRBJ2-7

CDR3nt: TGTGCCAGCACCGTGGGACAGCGATCTGGAAACACCATATATTTT
CDR3aa: CASTVGQRSGNTIYF
abundance: NA
d_gene: TRBD1
v_gene: TRBV2
j_gene: TRBJ1-3

CDR3nt: TGTGCCAGTAGTACCCACATGAACACTGAAGCTTTCTTT
CDR3aa: CASSTHMNTEAFF
abundance: NA
d_gene: NA
v_gene: TRBV19
j_gene: TRBJ1-1

CDR3nt: TGTGCCTGGAGTATACGACAGGAATATTCACCCCTCCACTTT
CDR3aa: CAWSIRQEYSPLHF
abundance: NA
d_gene: NA
v_gene: TRBV30
j_gene: TRBJ1-6

CDR3nt: TGCGCCAGCAGCCAAAATCCCCGGCAGGATGAAAAACTGTTTTTT
CDR3aa: CASSQNPRQDEKLFF
abundance: NA
d_gene: NA
v_gene: TRBV4-3
j_gene: TRBJ1-4

CDR3nt: TGTGCCAGCAGCCCCGGGTACCAAGAGACCCAGTACTTC
CDR3aa: CASSPGYQETQYF
abundance: NA
d_gene: NA
v_gene: TRBV11-2
j_gene: TRBJ2-5

CDR3nt: TGCAGCGTTGAAGATTTTGGAACTAGCGGGGCCACAGATACGCAGTATTTT
CDR3aa: CSVEDFGTSGATDTQYF
abundance: NA
d_gene: TRBD2
v_gene: TRBV29-1
j_gene: TRBJ2-3

CDR3nt: TGTGCCAGCAGCTTAGTGGCGGGCGGATCGGGGGAGCTGTTTTTT
CDR3aa: CASSLVAGGSGELFF
abundance: NA
d_gene: NA
v_gene: TRBV7-2
j_gene: TRBJ2-2

CDR3nt: TGTGCCAGCAGTCCCGCAGCGGGGGGAGATACGCAGTATTTT
CDR3aa: CASSPAAGGDTQYF
abundance: NA
d_gene: TRBD2
v_gene: TRBV6-5
j_gene: TRBJ2-3

CDR3nt: TGTGCCAGCAGCCCTAGGTCCGGGAGCTACGAGCAGTACTTC
CDR3aa: CASSPRSGSYEQYF
abundance: NA
d_gene: NA
v_gene: TRBV27
j_gene: TRBJ2-7

CDR3nt: TGTGCCAGCAGTTACCGACGGACTCGCACAGATACGCAGTATTTT
CDR3aa: CASSYRRTRTDTQYF
abundance: NA
d_gene: NA
v_gene: TRBV6-5
j_gene: TRBJ2-3

CDR3nt: TGTGCCAGCAGTTCCTCGGGGGCGGGTGGCTACACCTTC
CDR3aa: CASSSSGAGGYTF
abundance: NA
d_gene: NA
v_gene: TRBV6-5
j_gene: TRBJ1-2

CDR3nt: TGTGCCAGCAGCCCAAGACAGGGTTCGGAGGGCTACACCTTC
CDR3aa: CASSPRQGSEGYTF
abundance: NA
d_gene: TRBD1
v_gene: TRBV7-2
j_gene: TRBJ1-2

CDR3nt: TGCAGCGTTGATGGGGGGGGGAACACTGAAGCTTTCTTT
CDR3aa: CSVDGGGNTEAFF
abundance: NA
d_gene: NA
v_gene: TRBV29-1
j_gene: TRBJ1-1

CDR3nt: TGTGCCAGCAGTTATGGTCAAGGCAGGGGGAATTCACCCCTCCACTTT
CDR3aa: CASSYGQGRGNSPLHF
abundance: NA
d_gene: TRBD1
v_gene: TRBV6-6
j_gene: TRBJ1-6

CDR3nt: TGTGCCAGCCAAAGACAGGGGAACACCGGGGAGCTGTTTTTT
CDR3aa: CASQRQGNTGELFF
abundance: NA
d_gene: TRBD1
v_gene: TRBV19
j_gene: TRBJ2-2

CDR3nt: TGTGCCTGGAGGTGGGACAGTACCTATGGCTACACCTTC
CDR3aa: CAWRWDSTYGYTF
abundance: NA
d_gene: TRBD1
v_gene: TRBV30
j_gene: TRBJ1-2

CDR3nt: TGCGCCAGCAGCTTGGCGGTACTAGCGGGTACTAATACGCAGTATTTT
CDR3aa: CASSLAVLAGTNTQYF
abundance: once
d_gene: TRBD2
v_gene: TRBV5-1
j_gene: TRBJ2-3

CDR3nt: TGTGCCAGCTCCGGGACAGGGTATCAGCCCCAGCATTTT
CDR3aa: CASSGTGYQPQHF
abundance: few
d_gene: TRBD1
v_gene: TRBV18
j_gene: TRBJ1-5

CDR3nt: TGTGCCAGCTCCCCCCAGCGGGGAACCTACGAGCAGTACTTC
CDR3aa: CASSPQRGTYEQYF
abundance: NA
d_gene: TRBD2
v_gene: TRBV18
j_gene: TRBJ2-7

CDR3nt: TGTGCCAGCAGCTTTGTGTTGAACGGGAATGAAAAACTGTTTTTT
CDR3aa: CASSFVLNGNEKLFF
abundance: NA
d_gene: NA
v_gene: TRBV7-8
j_gene: TRBJ1-4

CDR3nt: TGTGCCAGCAGCCCGACCCCGGACAGAACTAGCACTGAAGCTTTCTTT
CDR3aa: CASSPTPDRTSTEAFF
abundance: NA
d_gene: NA
v_gene: TRBV11-2
j_gene: TRBJ1-1

CDR3nt: TGTGCCAGCGGACTATCTAGCACAGATACGCAGTATTTT
CDR3aa: CASGLSSTDTQYF
abundance: NA
d_gene: NA
v_gene: TRBV19
j_gene: TRBJ2-3

CDR3nt: TGTGCCAGCAGCCCGAGACAGACGAACACCGGGGAGCTGTTTTTT
CDR3aa: CASSPRQTNTGELFF
abundance: NA
d_gene: NA
v_gene: TRBV7-2
j_gene: TRBJ2-2

CDR3nt: TGTGCCAGTAGTATAGATAGGACAGGGAGGCAGCCCCAGCATTTT
CDR3aa: CASSIDRTGRQPQHF
abundance: NA
d_gene: TRBD1
v_gene: TRBV19
j_gene: TRBJ1-5